This TCR beta chain was recorded in a study of graft-versus-host responses after intestinal transplantation. On the study more broadly: Recipients underwent multivisceral, liver-intestinal, or isolated intestinal transplants. Study-wide results and limits: Individuals carrying graft-donor T cell macrochimerism showed high graft-versus-host to host-versus-graft clonal ratios in allografts. Recipient marrow showed GvH clones, some seen first in ileum or blood. The study associated peak circulating GvH clone levels with early post-transplant HvG declines.

J was trimmed by 8 bases and V by 4 bases; bases with no gene match: 6. Germline V lookup: CDR1 MNHEY, CDR2 SVGAGI. The CDR3 is 13 amino acids. This clone has just a few counts. Its antigen is not identified. Clones were sequenced by immunoSEQ multiplex PCR, and TCRdb holds only the in-frame ones, with some missing. The table lists under 100,000 clones, around 80% of them singletons. This material consisted of unstimulated CD4+ T cells sorted from spleen or lymph node cells, taken before intestinal transplant. V and J are TRBV6-5 and TRBJ1-2, with 8 bases lining up with TRBD1. The sequence came from a human donor who received an intestinal transplant. CDR3 residues: CASSWDRLGGYTF. The CDR3 DNA sequence: TGTGCCAGCAGTTGGGACAGGCTGGGGGGCTACACCTTC.